This T cell receptor (beta chain) was captured by sequencing in a study of T cells after yellow fever vaccination. Study results and limitations: Among all clonotypes, a small share was observed in both CD4 and CD8 compartments. On re-exposure, the response was weaker but peaked faster, at day 5 versus 15.

Of note for this clonotype: Its antigen is as yet unknown.

V shed 0 bases and J 8 bases; nucleotides not matched to a gene: 9. CDR1 is MNHEY and CDR2 is SVGAGI in the germline V gene. There are 15 residues in the CDR3. TCRdb redid the calling of the 5' RACE reads with MiXCR, one entry per CDR3 protein. The sample yields 400,000 or so distinct CDR3 sequences, 11% seen once. This chain uses TRBV6-5 with TRBJ1-2, with 7 bases identical to TRBD1. The sample was PBMCs, taken on the day of the first yellow fever vaccination. This receptor was taken from a man between 18 and 29 years old who received the YFV17D yellow fever vaccine. The CDR3 loop is CASSYSRDSRGGYTF. The CDR3 bases are TGTGCCAGCAGTTACTCAAGGGACAGCCGGGGAGGCTACACCTTC.